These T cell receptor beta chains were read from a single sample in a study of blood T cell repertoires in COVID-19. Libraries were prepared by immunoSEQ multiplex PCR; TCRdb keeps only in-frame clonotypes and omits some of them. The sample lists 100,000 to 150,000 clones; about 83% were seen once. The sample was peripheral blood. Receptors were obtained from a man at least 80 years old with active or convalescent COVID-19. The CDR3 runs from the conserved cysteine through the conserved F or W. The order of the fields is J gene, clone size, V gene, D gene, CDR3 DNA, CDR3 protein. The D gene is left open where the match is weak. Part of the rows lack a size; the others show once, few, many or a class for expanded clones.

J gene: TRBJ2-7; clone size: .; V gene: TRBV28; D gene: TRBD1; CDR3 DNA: TGTGCCAGCAGCCCTCACAGGGGCCGCTACGAGCAGTACTTC; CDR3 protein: CASSPHRGRYEQYF
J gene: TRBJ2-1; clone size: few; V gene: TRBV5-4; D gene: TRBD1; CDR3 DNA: TGTGCCAGCAGCTCTAGACAGGGTAACAATGAGCAGTTCTTC; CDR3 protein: CASSSRQGNNEQFF
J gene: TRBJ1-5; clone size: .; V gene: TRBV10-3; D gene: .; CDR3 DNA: TGTGCCATCAGGTCAGATAATCAGCCCCAGCATTTT; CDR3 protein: CAIRSDNQPQHF
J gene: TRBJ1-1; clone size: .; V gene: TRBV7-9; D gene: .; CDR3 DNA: TGTGCCAGCAGCCCCATCGGGCTACGGGAGAACACTGAAGCTTTCTTT; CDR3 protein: CASSPIGLRENTEAFF
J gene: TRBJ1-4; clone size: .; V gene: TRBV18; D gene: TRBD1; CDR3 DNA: TGTGCCAGCTCTATAAACGCAGGGGGAGAAAAACTGTTTTTT; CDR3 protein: CASSINAGGEKLFF
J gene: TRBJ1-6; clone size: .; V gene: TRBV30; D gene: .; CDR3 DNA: TGTGCCTGGAGCCCTGGTCAGGGTTATTCACCCCTCCACTTT; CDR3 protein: CAWSPGQGYSPLHF
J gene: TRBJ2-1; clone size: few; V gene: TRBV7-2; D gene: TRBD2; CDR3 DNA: TGTGCCAGCACCGAAAGCGGGGGGACCTACAATGAGCAGTTCTTC; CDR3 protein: CASTESGGTYNEQFF
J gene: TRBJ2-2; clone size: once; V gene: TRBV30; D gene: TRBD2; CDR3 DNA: TGTGCCTGGCAAACTAGCGGGGGGGACACCGGGGAGCTGTTTTTT; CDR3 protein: CAWQTSGGDTGELFF
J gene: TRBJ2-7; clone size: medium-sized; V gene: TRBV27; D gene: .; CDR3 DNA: TGTGCCAGCAGTCCCACACCCCGCGGGGCGGATTACGAGCAGTACTTC; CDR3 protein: CASSPTPRGADYEQYF
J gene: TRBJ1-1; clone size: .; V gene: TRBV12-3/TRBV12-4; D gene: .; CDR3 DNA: TGTGCCAGCAGCTCCGGAGTAAACACTGAAGCTTTCTTT; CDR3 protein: CASSSGVNTEAFF
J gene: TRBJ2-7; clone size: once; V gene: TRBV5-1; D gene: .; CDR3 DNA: TGCGCCAGCAGCGCTAGTCGACCGGACAGAGGCACCTACGAGCAGTACTTC; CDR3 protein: CASSASRPDRGTYEQYF
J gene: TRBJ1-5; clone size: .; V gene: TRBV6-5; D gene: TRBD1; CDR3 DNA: TGTGCCAGCAGAGAGGGACAGGGGGGACAGCCCCAGCATTTT; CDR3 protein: CASREGQGGQPQHF
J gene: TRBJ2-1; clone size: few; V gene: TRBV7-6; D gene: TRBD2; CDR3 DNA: TGTGCCAGCAGCCAAACCGGGACTAGCTACAATGAGCAGTTCTTC; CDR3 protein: CASSQTGTSYNEQFF
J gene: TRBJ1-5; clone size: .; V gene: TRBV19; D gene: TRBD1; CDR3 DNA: TGTGCCAGTAGTATTGAGGACAGGGGTTTCTCCAGTCAGCCCCAGCATTTT; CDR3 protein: CASSIEDRGFSSQPQHF
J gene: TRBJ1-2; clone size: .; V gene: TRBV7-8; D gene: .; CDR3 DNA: TGTGCCAGCAGCTTAAAAGAGGGAGTCTTTGGCTACACCTTC; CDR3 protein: CASSLKEGVFGYTF
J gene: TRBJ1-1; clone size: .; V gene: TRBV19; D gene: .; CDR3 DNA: TGTGCCAGTCGCAGAGGGGGGGACGGGACTGAAGCTTTCTTT; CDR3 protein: CASRRGGDGTEAFF
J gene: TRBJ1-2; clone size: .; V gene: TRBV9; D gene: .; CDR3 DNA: TGTGCCAGCAGCGTAGGGGGGCCCTCCTATGGCTACACCTTC; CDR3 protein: CASSVGGPSYGYTF
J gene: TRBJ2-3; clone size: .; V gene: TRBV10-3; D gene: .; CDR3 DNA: TGTGCCATCAGTGGCCAGCGTAGCACAGATACGCAGTATTTT; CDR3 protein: CAISGQRSTDTQYF
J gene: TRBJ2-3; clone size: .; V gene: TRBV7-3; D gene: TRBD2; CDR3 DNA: TGTGCCAGCAGCCCAGGGACTACTAGCACAGATACGCAGTATTTT; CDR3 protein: CASSPGTTSTDTQYF
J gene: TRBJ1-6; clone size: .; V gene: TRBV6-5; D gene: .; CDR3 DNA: TGTGCCAGCAGTTATCGACATAGCTCCTATAATTCACCCCTCCACTTT; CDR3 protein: CASSYRHSSYNSPLHF
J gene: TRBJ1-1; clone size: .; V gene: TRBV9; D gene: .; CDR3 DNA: TGTGCCAGCAGCGCAGGGGTGGGGAACACTGAAGCTTTCTTT; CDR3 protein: CASSAGVGNTEAFF
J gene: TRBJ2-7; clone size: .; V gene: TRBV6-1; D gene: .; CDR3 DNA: TGTGCCAGCAGTGATGGCCGGACAGCCAAGTCCTACGAGCAGTACTTC; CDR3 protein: CASSDGRTAKSYEQYF
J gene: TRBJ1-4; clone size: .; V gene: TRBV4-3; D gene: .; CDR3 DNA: TGCGCCAGCAGCCTCACCACTCGGGAAAAACTGTTTTTT; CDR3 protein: CASSLTTREKLFF
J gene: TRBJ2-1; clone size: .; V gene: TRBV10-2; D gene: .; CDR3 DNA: TGCGCCAGCAGTGATTCGGCGGGGCCCTACAATGAGCAGTTCTTC; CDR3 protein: CASSDSAGPYNEQFF
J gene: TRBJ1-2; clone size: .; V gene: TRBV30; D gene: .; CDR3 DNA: TGTGCCTGGAGTGTACTAGAGGGCGTAAGATCCTATGGCTACACCTTC; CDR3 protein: CAWSVLEGVRSYGYTF
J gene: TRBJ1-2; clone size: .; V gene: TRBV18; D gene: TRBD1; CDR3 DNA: TGTGCCAGCTCACCAAGGGGGCACGATGGCTACACCTTC; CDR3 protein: CASSPRGHDGYTF